What follows describes a single TCR beta chain. This clone has only a few counts. The antigen this receptor binds is unknown. It has no much larger one-base neighbor in the sample; base qualities were not kept. Each donor gave one peripheral blood draw, averaging around 120 mL, which was collected into heparinised tubes. Naive, central memory, regulatory and stem cell-like memory CD4+ T cells were sorted on a BD FACSAria II using a panel including CD45RO, CCR7, CD25, CD127, CD95 and CD27. All sorted populations exceeded 95% purity. PBMCs were isolated right away by Lymphoprep density gradient centrifugation and were stained directly, without culture. To minimize batch effects, samples were stained and sorted in pairs, one healthy donor with one patient per experiment. The CDR3, cysteine through phenylalanine, is 14 amino acids long. Of the read, only the CDR3 DNA is kept; its 42 bases are in frame from base 1. Based on the germline V gene, the CDR1 and CDR2 sequences are SGHAT and FQNNGV. V lost 4 bases and J lost 1 base; the stretch between them is 10 bases long.

The data originate from a study of beta chain features in type 1 diabetes (dated by TCRdb to the late 2010s). A note on the overall study: Mean age, gender distribution, total cell number and subset yield were not different between patients and healthy donors. A total of around 110,000,000 sorted cells were examined across all samples, and RNA yield correlated strongly with the number of cells per subset. In the study, recently diagnosed type 1 diabetes patients and matched healthy donors were compared on the TCRB repertoires of their sorted circulating CD4+ T cell subsets. Whereas all 30 or so donors provided naive and central memory subsets, regulatory and stem cell-like memory subsets were isolated from just 8 patients and roughly 8 healthy donors. Broad study findings and their caveats: At VDJ recombination sites, type 1 diabetes patients had fewer insertions and more deleted nucleotides, which implies abnormalities in thymic rearrangement. Naive, central memory and regulatory TCRB repertoires appeared to be more similar among patients than among healthy donors. Because cDNA rather than genomic DNA was sequenced, highly expressing activated cells could have been over-represented, although no difference in activation and CD3 levels was found between groups. Shorter templates might be favored by PCR, yet because patient and control samples were amplified and corrected together, any such skew would affect both groups equally. In all four CD4+ subsets, TCRB CDR3 length was moderately but significantly shorter in type 1 diabetes patients. Only small numbers of individuals were included in the HLA sub-analyses, which left unresolved whether HLA type had any influence on TCRB rearrangement.

All of the isolated RNA was reverse transcribed with the High Capacity cDNA Reverse Transcription Kit, so expressed TCRB transcripts were sequenced. Deep immunoSEQ sequencing was performed on naive, central memory and regulatory T cell samples, with an average of around 3.4 million total reads per sample. Sorted cells were lysed in RLT buffer and RNA was extracted with DNase-treated RNeasy Micro or Mini kits, depending on cell number. Each cell subset was processed on its own to prevent cross-contamination, while patient and healthy donor samples were processed together. TCRB sequences were amplified from cDNA with the immunoSEQ multiplex PCR, producing 87-bp fragments spanning the CDR3 region. The amplicons were sequenced using the Illumina HiSeq platform. The authors' analysis ran thus. Synthetic template baselines were used to correct PCR bias computationally, reads within Hamming distance 2 were collapsed, and singletons that could not be merged were discarded. By aligning reads against IMGT, V, D and J genes, CDR3 length, and insertions or deletions at six rearrangement sites were assigned. Within each subset, clonotype counts were normalized to sorted cell number, and only after that were true diversity and Gini coefficients computed with the tcR R package. The overlap coefficient, calculated on TCRB nucleotide sequences, was used to measure repertoire sharing. Not all clones reach the TCRdb copy of this immuneACCESS table, which keeps in-frame sequences only. Checked studies attribute under half of the gap to unresolved V genes and leave the rest unexplained. V and J calls and clone size are as listed in that table; D and trimming were resolved from the DNA. Across this sample there are 250,000 to 350,000 clones, with around 13% seen only once. Approximately 7% of the sample comes from the top ten.

The source material was central memory CD4+ T cells from blood. The chain was built from TRBV11-2 and TRBJ1-1; the D region possibly corresponds to TRBD1 (6 bases align). This sequence was found in a young man in good health. The CDR3 protein: CASSWGGSNTEAFF. The DNA reads as follows: TGTGCCAGCAGCTGGGGGGGCTCGAACACTGAAGCTTTCTTT.